This T cell receptor (beta chain) derives from a study of T cell responses to AZD1222 COVID-19 vaccine. Profiling relied on immunoSEQ multiplex PCR, and the TCRdb table lists in-frame clones only, not all of them. Found here are some 200,000 clones, 70% to 90% of them singletons; the top ten hold around 5.8%. The sequences come from peripheral blood, collected on day 0 of AZD1222 vaccination. The receptor was isolated from an adult in good health.

CDR3 sequence reads: CASTRARLGQETQYF. The CDR3 region has the DNA TGTGCCAGCACCCGAGCAAGACTCGGCCAAGAGACCCAGTACTTC. V is TRBV7-8 and J is TRBJ2-5; D not resolved. The germline V gene encodes CDR1 SGHVS and CDR2 FQNEAQ. V was clipped by 7 bases and J by 1 base, with 16 bases between them. The CDR3 totals 15 residues. The full variable domain, in which reference TRBV7-8 and TRBJ2-5 provide the parts outside the CDR3, is GAGVSQSPRYKVAKRGQDVALRCDPISGHVSLFWYQQALGQGPEFLTYFQNEAQLDKSGLPSDRFFAERPEGSVSTLKIQRTQQEDSAVYLCASTRARLGQETQYFGPGTRLLVL.